This T cell receptor (beta chain) was sequenced for a study of T cells in Graves' hyperthyroidism and ophthalmopathy. Study-wide results and caveats: The model made its ophthalmopathy prediction, and onset followed a median 6.5 months later.

The germline V and J ends were trimmed by 4 bases and 3 bases, with 15 bases remaining between them. The CDR3 is 15 residues long. Germline-derived CDR1 and CDR2 are SEHNR and FQNEAQ (reference sequence). Regions amplified from RNA transcripts were the TCR beta CDR3 regions. The TCR CDR3 first-round RT-PCR relied on the HTBI primer set. From the multiplex PCR reads, TCRdb called clonotypes with MiXCR, one entry per CDR3 protein. The profile covers 700,000 to 850,000 distinct CDR3 sequences, with roughly 32% appearing a single time and roughly 31% taken by the ten largest. This clonotype showed up just once. Its antigen is unknown. In patients aged 18 to 65, hyperthyroidism was newly diagnosed, with duration under 2 months.

This clonotype was sampled from a woman in her forties with Graves' hyperthyroidism. Sequenced: blood. This chain uses TRBV7-9 with TRBJ2-5, with D perhaps matching TRBD2 (6 bases). The CDR3 coding sequence is TGTGCCAGCAGCTACACGTCAGGCGGGAAAGAGACCCAGTACTTC. This encodes CASSYTSGGKETQYF.